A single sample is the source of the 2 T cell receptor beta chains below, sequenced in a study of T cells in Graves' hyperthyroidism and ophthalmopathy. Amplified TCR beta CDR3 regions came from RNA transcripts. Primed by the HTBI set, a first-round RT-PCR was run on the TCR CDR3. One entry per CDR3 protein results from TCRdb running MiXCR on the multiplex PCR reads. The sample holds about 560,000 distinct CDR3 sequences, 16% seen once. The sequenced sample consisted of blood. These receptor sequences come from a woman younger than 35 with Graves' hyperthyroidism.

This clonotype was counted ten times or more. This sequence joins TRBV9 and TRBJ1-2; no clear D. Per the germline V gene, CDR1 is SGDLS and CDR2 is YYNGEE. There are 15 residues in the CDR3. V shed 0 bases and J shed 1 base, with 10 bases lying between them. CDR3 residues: CASSVAPVSNYGYTF. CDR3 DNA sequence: TGTGCCAGCAGCGTAGCCCCAGTGAGTAACTATGGCTACACCTTC. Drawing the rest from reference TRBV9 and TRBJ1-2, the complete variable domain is DSGVTQTPKHLITATGQRVTLRCSPRSGDLSVYWYQQSLDQGLQFLIQYYNGEERAKGNILERFSAQQFPDLHSELNLSSLELGDSALYFCASSVAPVSNYGYTFGSGTRLTVV.

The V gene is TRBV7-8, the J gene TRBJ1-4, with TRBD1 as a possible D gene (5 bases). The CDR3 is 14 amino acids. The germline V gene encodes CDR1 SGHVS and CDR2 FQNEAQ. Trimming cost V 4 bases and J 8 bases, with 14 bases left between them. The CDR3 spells CASSSRGLGEKLFF. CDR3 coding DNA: TGTGCCAGCAGCTCCCGGGGACTGGGGGAAAAACTGTTTTTT.